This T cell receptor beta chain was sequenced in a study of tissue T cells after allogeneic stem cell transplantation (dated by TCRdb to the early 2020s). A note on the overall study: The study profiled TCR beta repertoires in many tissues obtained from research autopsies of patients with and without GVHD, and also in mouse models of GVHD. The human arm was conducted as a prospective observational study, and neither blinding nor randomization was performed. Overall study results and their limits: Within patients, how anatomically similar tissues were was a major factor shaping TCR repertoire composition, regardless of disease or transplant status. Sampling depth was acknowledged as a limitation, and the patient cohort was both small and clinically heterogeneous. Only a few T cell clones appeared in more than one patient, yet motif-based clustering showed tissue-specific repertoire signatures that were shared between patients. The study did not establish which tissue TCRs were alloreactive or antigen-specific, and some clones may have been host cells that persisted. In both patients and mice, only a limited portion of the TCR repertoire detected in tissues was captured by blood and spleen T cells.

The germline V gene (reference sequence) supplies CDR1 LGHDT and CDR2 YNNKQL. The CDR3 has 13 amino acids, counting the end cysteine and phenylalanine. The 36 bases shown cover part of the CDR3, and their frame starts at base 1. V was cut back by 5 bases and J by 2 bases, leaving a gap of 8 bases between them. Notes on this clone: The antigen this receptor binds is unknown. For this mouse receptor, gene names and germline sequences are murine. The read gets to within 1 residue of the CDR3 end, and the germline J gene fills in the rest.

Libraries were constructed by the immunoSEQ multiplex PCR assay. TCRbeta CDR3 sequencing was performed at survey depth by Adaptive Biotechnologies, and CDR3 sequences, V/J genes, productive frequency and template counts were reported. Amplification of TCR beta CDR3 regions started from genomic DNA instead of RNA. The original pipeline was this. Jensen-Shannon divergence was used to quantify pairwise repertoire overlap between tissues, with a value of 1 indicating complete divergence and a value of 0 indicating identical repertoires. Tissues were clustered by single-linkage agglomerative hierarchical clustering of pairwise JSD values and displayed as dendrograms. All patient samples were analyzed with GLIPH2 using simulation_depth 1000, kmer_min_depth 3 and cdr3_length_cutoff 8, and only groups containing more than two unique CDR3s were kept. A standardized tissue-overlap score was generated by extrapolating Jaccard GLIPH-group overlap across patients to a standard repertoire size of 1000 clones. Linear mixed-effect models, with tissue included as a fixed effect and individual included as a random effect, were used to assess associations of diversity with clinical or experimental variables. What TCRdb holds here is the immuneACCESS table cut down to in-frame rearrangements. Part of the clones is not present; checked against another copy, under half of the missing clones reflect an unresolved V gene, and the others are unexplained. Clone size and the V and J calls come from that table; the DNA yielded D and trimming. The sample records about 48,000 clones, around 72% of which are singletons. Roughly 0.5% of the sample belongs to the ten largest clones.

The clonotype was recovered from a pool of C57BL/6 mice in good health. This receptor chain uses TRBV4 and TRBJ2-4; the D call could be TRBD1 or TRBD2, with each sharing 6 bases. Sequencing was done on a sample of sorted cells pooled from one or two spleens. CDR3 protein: CASSRGLQNTLYF. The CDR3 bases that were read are TGTGCCAGCAGCCGGGGGCTTCAAAACACCTTGTAC. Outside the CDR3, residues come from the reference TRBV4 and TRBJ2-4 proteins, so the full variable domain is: ETAVFQTPNYHVTQVGNEVSFNCKQTLGHDTMYWYKQDSKKLLKIMFSYNNKQLIVNETVPRRFSPQSSDKAHLNLRIKSVEPEDSAVYLCASSRGLQNTLYFGAGTRLSVL.